One T cell receptor beta chain is described in this entry. The data were taken from a study of shared clonotypes between healthy human individuals. CDR3 size: 11 residues. V was trimmed by 2 bases and J by 13 bases, leaving 12 bases between them. Germline-derived CDR1 and CDR2 are SGHDN and FVKESK. Per the original methods: Filtering differed for immunoSEQ, which gave only junction sequences without quality scores. Assay used: immunoSEQ multiplex PCR; TCRdb lists only in-frame clones, some missing. V and J calls and clone size are those listed in that table; D and trimming were worked out from the DNA. This sample has some 2,100,000 clones; approximately 94% occur once, and the top ten carry over 0.1%. Naive CD45RA+ and memory CD45RA-negative subsets were split from CD4+ cells.

This TCR came from a man younger than 30 in good health. The chain uses TRBV14 and TRBJ2-7, with D uncertain. The sequenced sample consisted of naive CD4+ T cells sorted from blood. The subset was: CD45RA+ positively selected. The CDR3: CASSQQGTTYF. The CDR3 DNA reads TGTGCCAGCAGCCAACAAGGAACCACCTACTTC.